This T cell receptor beta chain was identified during a study of cytomegalovirus exposure and HLA in healthy donors. PCR primers comprised 60 Vbeta and 13 Jbeta primers. Only in-frame clones appear in the TCRdb table, and some are missing; sequencing was by immunoSEQ multiplex PCR. The repertoire consists of about 96,000 clones, with approximately 72% occurring once and the leading ten covering 13% to 15%. Sequencing used PBMCs. This TCR was sampled from a woman aged 70 to 79 in good health and CMV-seropositive.

CDR3 residues: CASSVAATPAGELFF. The CDR3 DNA reads as TGTGCCAGCAGCGTAGCGGCGACACCCGCCGGGGAGCTGTTTTTT. This chain joins TRBV9 and TRBJ2-2; unclear D gene. Per germline, CDR1 SGDLS and CDR2 YYNGEE. There are 15 residues in the CDR3. Trimming removed 0 bases from V and 6 bases from J, with 12 bases in between.